This T cell receptor (beta chain) is from a study of shared clonotypes between healthy human individuals. Evenly divided among several immunoSEQ plates was the genomic DNA of each subset. The data were produced by immunoSEQ multiplex PCR, yet TCRdb's version contains in-frame clones alone and is incomplete. Among about 2.4 million clones listed, approximately 92% were seen once. Germline CDR1 reads MNHEY; CDR2 reads SVGAGI. The length of the CDR3 is 12 residues. Trimming left V 1 base short and J 3 bases short, with 4 bases between. Sequenced: naive CD4+ T cells sorted from blood. The subset: CD45RA+ positively selected. The clonotype was recovered from a young man in good health. The J gene is TRBJ2-7, the V gene TRBV6-5; D gene uncertain. CDR3 sequence reads: CASSYLDYEQYF. For the CDR3, the DNA is TGTGCCAGCAGTTACTTAGACTACGAGCAGTACTTC.